This TCR beta chain was obtained from a study of T cell responses to AZD1222 COVID-19 vaccine. Profiling relied on immunoSEQ multiplex PCR, and the TCRdb table lists in-frame clones only, not all of them. The top ten clones hold 5.5% of a sample with some 150,000 clones, roughly nine tenths of them seen once. About this clone itself: The antigen is not known.

Germline CDR1 is GTSNPN and CDR2 is SVGIG (reference sequence). Unmatched junction bases numbered 2, after V lost 5 bases and J lost 4 bases. The CDR3 is 12 amino acids. Study-wide findings and caveats: Clonal diversity was possibly underestimated, and the donors were mostly white British, with more females.

This sequence joins TRBV30 and TRBJ1-1; TRBD1 agrees at 9 bases. The TCR sequence derives from an adult in good health. The source was peripheral blood, collected on day 0 of MenACWY control vaccination. As DNA, the CDR3 is TGTGCCTGGTCGACAGGGGGCACTGAAGCTTTCTTT. This sequence encodes CAWSTGGTEAFF. The full variable domain, with the rest looked up from reference TRBV30 and TRBJ1-1, is SQTIHQWPATLVQPVGSPLSLECTVEGTSNPNLYWYRQAAGRGLQLLFYSVGIGQISSEVPQNLSASRPQDRQFILSSKKLLLSDSGFYLCAWSTGGTEAFFGQGTRLTVV.